These T cell receptor beta chains were read from a single sample in a study of T cells in localized non-small cell lung cancer. Assay: immunoSEQ multiplex PCR; the TCRdb copy retains only in-frame clones and omits some. The table includes around 94,000 clones, 87% detected once. Material: peripheral blood, obtained before any cancer treatment. The source is a man aged 35 to 69 with stage I squamous cell lung carcinoma. Both conserved end residues are part of each CDR3. The order of the fields is J gene, D gene, clone size, V gene, CDR3 protein, CDR3 DNA. A D gene is named only where the DNA matches it firmly. Expanded clones are given a class, and other clones once, few, many or no size at all.

j_gene: TRBJ1-2
d_gene: -
abundance: -
v_gene: TRBV6-5
CDR3aa: CASSPPGGGELRYTF
CDR3nt: TGTGCCAGCAGTCCTCCTGGTGGGGGGGAGTTAAGGTACACCTTC

j_gene: TRBJ2-3
d_gene: -
abundance: -
v_gene: TRBV6-1
CDR3aa: CASSEWGVGGFSTDTQYF
CDR3nt: TGTGCCAGCAGTGAATGGGGGGTAGGGGGTTTTAGCACAGATACGCAGTATTTT

j_gene: TRBJ2-3
d_gene: TRBD1
abundance: -
v_gene: TRBV5-8
CDR3aa: CANAPGQIPYSTDTQYF
CDR3nt: TGTGCCAACGCCCCGGGACAGATCCCTTATAGCACAGATACGCAGTATTTT

j_gene: TRBJ2-1
d_gene: -
abundance: -
v_gene: TRBV6-5
CDR3aa: CASTSYNEQFF
CDR3nt: TGTGCCAGCACCTCCTACAATGAGCAGTTCTTC

j_gene: TRBJ2-7
d_gene: TRBD1
abundance: -
v_gene: TRBV10-3
CDR3aa: CAISEGTDYEQYF
CDR3nt: TGTGCCATCAGTGAAGGGACAGACTACGAGCAGTACTTC

j_gene: TRBJ1-4
d_gene: TRBD1
abundance: -
v_gene: TRBV7-2
CDR3aa: CASSLHRGGLEKLFF
CDR3nt: TGTGCCAGCAGCTTGCACAGGGGCGGGCTAGAAAAACTGTTTTTT

j_gene: TRBJ1-6
d_gene: TRBD1
abundance: -
v_gene: TRBV18
CDR3aa: CASSPGQGSSPLHF
CDR3nt: TGTGCCAGCTCACCGGGACAGGGGAGTTCACCCCTCCACTTT

j_gene: TRBJ2-7
d_gene: -
abundance: -
v_gene: TRBV7-2
CDR3aa: CASSPLGNEQYF
CDR3nt: TGTGCCAGCAGCCCCCTGGGGAACGAGCAGTACTTC

j_gene: TRBJ2-4
d_gene: TRBD2
abundance: -
v_gene: TRBV14
CDR3aa: CASSQVPTGGRAKNIQYF
CDR3nt: TGTGCCAGCAGCCAAGTCCCGACGGGGGGGAGAGCCAAAAACATTCAGTACTTC

j_gene: TRBJ2-5
d_gene: TRBD1
abundance: -
v_gene: TRBV29-1
CDR3aa: CSASQGVAETQYF
CDR3nt: TGCAGCGCATCCCAGGGGGTCGCAGAGACCCAGTACTTC

j_gene: TRBJ2-5
d_gene: -
abundance: -
v_gene: TRBV19
CDR3aa: CASSPRTVGGYQETQYF
CDR3nt: TGTGCCAGTAGTCCACGGACAGTTGGCGGGTACCAAGAGACCCAGTACTTC

j_gene: TRBJ2-7
d_gene: -
abundance: few
v_gene: TRBV2
CDR3aa: CASSLDGGAYEQYF
CDR3nt: TGTGCCAGCAGTTTGGACGGAGGGGCCTACGAGCAGTACTTC

j_gene: TRBJ1-1
d_gene: -
abundance: -
v_gene: TRBV18
CDR3aa: CASSQGLMNTEAFF
CDR3nt: TGTGCCAGCTCACAGGGACTTATGAACACTGAAGCTTTCTTT

j_gene: TRBJ1-5
d_gene: -
abundance: -
v_gene: TRBV15
CDR3aa: CATSRDLQGKNQPQHF
CDR3nt: TGTGCCACCAGCAGAGATCTCCAGGGGAAAAATCAGCCCCAGCATTTT

j_gene: TRBJ2-2
d_gene: -
abundance: -
v_gene: TRBV5-4
CDR3aa: CATIPWGGSGELFF
CDR3nt: TGTGCCACCATACCATGGGGCGGCTCCGGGGAGCTGTTTTTT

j_gene: TRBJ2-3
d_gene: TRBD2
abundance: -
v_gene: TRBV4-2
CDR3aa: CASSHSGRGGLNTQYF
CDR3nt: TGTGCCAGCAGCCACTCCGGGCGGGGGGGCCTTAATACGCAGTATTTT

j_gene: TRBJ1-6
d_gene: -
abundance: -
v_gene: TRBV4-3
CDR3aa: CASSTGPRLYSPLHF
CDR3nt: TGCGCCAGCAGCACCGGGCCCCGGTTATATTCACCCCTCCACTTT

j_gene: TRBJ1-2
d_gene: -
abundance: -
v_gene: TRBV4-2
CDR3aa: CASSQEASAYGYTF
CDR3nt: TGTGCCAGCAGCCAAGAAGCTAGCGCCTATGGCTACACCTTC